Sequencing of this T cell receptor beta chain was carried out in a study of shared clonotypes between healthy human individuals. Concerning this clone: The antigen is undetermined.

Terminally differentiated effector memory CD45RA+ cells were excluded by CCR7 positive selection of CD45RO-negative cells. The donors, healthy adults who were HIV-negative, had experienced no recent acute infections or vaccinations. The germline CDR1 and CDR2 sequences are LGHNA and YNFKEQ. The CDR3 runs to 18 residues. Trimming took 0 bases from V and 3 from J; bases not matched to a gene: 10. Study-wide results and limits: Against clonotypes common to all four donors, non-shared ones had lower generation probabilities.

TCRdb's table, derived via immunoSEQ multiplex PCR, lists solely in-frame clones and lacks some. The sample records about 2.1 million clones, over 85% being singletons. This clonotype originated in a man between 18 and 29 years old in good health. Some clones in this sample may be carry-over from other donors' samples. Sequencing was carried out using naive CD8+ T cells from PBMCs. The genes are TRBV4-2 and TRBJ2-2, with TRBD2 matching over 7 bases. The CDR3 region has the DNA TGTGCCAGCAGCCAAGAAGAAGGGGCCCGGGAGGACACCGGGGAGCTGTTTTTT. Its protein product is CASSQEEGAREDTGELFF.